Listed below are T cell receptor beta chains from one sample, sequenced in a study of blood T cell repertoires in COVID-19. Produced via immunoSEQ multiplex PCR; TCRdb's table is partial and in-frame only. Of approximately 55,000 clones listed, 90% were seen once; the top ten hold approximately 6.2%. The specimen was peripheral blood. The origin of the receptors is a middle-aged man with acute or convalescent COVID-19. Each CDR3 is given with its conserved first and last residue. The order of the fields is D gene, clone size, J gene, V gene, CDR3 protein, CDR3 DNA. The D gene is left open where the match is weak. Not all rows give a size; the values are once, few, many and, for expanded clones, a class.

>-|-|TRBJ2-7|TRBV19
CASSPPPPRSNEQYF
TGTGCCAGTAGTCCCCCGCCCCCGAGGTCCAACGAGCAGTACTTC
>-|-|TRBJ1-1|TRBV21-1
CASSKKSFLAGGRMNTEAFF
TGTGCCAGCAGCAAAAAATCTTTCCTGGCGGGGGGGCGCATGAACACTGAAGCTTTCTTT
>TRBD1|once|TRBJ1-1|TRBV5-6
CASSLNRGRTEAFF
TGTGCCAGCAGCCTTAACAGGGGAAGGACTGAAGCTTTCTTT
>-|-|TRBJ1-5|TRBV7-9
CASTLGEGINQPQHF
TGTGCCAGCACCTTAGGGGAGGGGATCAATCAGCCCCAGCATTTT
>TRBD2|-|TRBJ2-1|TRBV7-2
CASSPTSGRAREQFF
TGTGCCAGCAGCCCGACTAGCGGGAGGGCGCGGGAGCAGTTCTTC
>-|-|TRBJ1-5|TRBV30
CAWSLRGTSNQPQHF
TGTGCCTGGAGTTTGCGGGGGACTAGCAATCAGCCCCAGCATTTT
>-|-|TRBJ1-1|TRBV19
CASSIWKGRGTEAFF
TGTGCCAGTAGTATATGGAAGGGGCGAGGCACTGAAGCTTTCTTT
>-|-|TRBJ2-1|TRBV3-1/TRBV3-2
CASSLRGLQFF
TGTGCCAGCAGCCTTCGAGGATTGCAGTTCTTC
>TRBD1|-|TRBJ1-1|TRBV29-1
CSVGGDRDRGVNTEAFF
TGCAGCGTTGGAGGCGACAGGGACCGTGGGGTGAACACTGAAGCTTTCTTT
>TRBD1|-|TRBJ1-2|TRBV24-1
CATSEGDSANYGYTF
TGTGCCACCAGTGAGGGGGACAGCGCTAACTATGGCTACACCTTC
>-|-|TRBJ1-4|TRBV30
CAWSRSGKLFF
TGTGCCTGGAGTCGGTCAGGAAAACTGTTTTTT
>-|-|TRBJ2-7|TRBV4-2
CASSQFLSEQYF
TGTGCCAGCAGCCAATTCTTATCTGAGCAGTACTTC
>-|-|TRBJ1-1|TRBV19
CASKGHLNAEAFF
TGTGCCAGTAAGGGACATCTGAATGCTGAAGCTTTCTTT
>-|few|TRBJ2-5|TRBV2
CASSEAGRGEETQYF
TGTGCCAGCAGTGAAGCAGGCAGGGGGGAAGAGACCCAGTACTTC
>TRBD2|once|TRBJ2-7|TRBV7-6
CASSFIGTLAGGAYEQYF
TGTGCCAGCAGCTTCATTGGTACACTAGCGGGAGGAGCGTACGAGCAGTACTTC
>TRBD2|once|TRBJ2-1|TRBV19
CASSRTSDYNEQFF
TGTGCCAGTAGTAGGACTAGCGACTACAATGAGCAGTTCTTC
>-|-|TRBJ1-6|TRBV4-2
CASSQEGGGNSPLHF
TGTGCCAGCAGCCAAGAGGGAGGGGGTAATTCACCCCTCCACTTT
>-|few|TRBJ2-7|TRBV11-3
CASSLGGSLSSYEQYF
TGTGCCAGCAGCTTAGGGGGCAGCCTTAGCTCCTACGAGCAGTACTTC
>TRBD2|-|TRBJ2-3|TRBV7-8
CASSLMGLAGATDTQYF
TGTGCCAGCAGCTTAATGGGACTAGCGGGAGCCACAGATACGCAGTATTTT
>-|-|TRBJ2-5|TRBV27
CASSKTGIYQETQYF
TGTGCCAGCAGTAAGACAGGAATATACCAAGAGACCCAGTACTTC
>-|-|TRBJ1-4|TRBV25-1
CASSERPPGPATVEKLFF
TGTGCCAGCAGTGAAAGGCCGCCAGGGCCCGCGACCGTGGAAAAACTGTTTTTT
>TRBD1|-|TRBJ1-3|TRBV7-2
CASSWGGQGGNTIYF
TGTGCCAGCAGCTGGGGGGGACAGGGCGGAAACACCATATATTTT
>-|-|TRBJ1-2|TRBV14
CASSRKRTADGYTF
TGTGCCAGCAGCCGGAAGAGGACAGCAGATGGCTACACCTTC
>-|-|TRBJ2-3|TRBV5-4
CASSLGGATDTQYF
TGTGCCAGCAGCTTGGGCGGGGCCACAGATACGCAGTATTTT
>TRBD1|-|TRBJ2-1|TRBV9
CASSPTGTGLSEQFF
TGTGCCAGCAGCCCCACCGGGACAGGGTTGTCTGAGCAGTTCTTC
>-|once|TRBJ2-6|TRBV6-5
CASRSGANVLTF
TGTGCCAGCCGGTCTGGGGCCAACGTCCTGACTTTC
>TRBD1|-|TRBJ2-3|TRBV6-5
CASRQGATVPDTQYF
TGTGCCAGCAGGCAGGGGGCGACTGTCCCAGATACGCAGTATTTT
>-|-|TRBJ1-1|TRBV6-5
CASRIRRGQNTEAFF
TGTGCCAGCAGAATCAGAAGGGGACAGAACACTGAAGCTTTCTTT
>-|few|TRBJ2-5|TRBV18
CASGTGSQETQYF
TGTGCCAGCGGTACGGGGAGCCAAGAGACCCAGTACTTC
>-|-|TRBJ1-5|TRBV7-8
CASSLRVNQPQHF
TGTGCCAGCAGCTTGAGGGTTAATCAGCCCCAGCATTTT
>TRBD2|once|TRBJ2-3|TRBV30
CAWSFYRTSGRTDTQYF
TGTGCCTGGAGTTTTTACAGGACTAGCGGGAGGACAGATACGCAGTATTTT